Listed here are 27 T cell receptor beta chains from one sample, sequenced in a study of blood T cell repertoires in COVID-19. The repertoire was sequenced with immunoSEQ multiplex PCR; TCRdb's copy has only in-frame clones and lacks some. The sample lists about 310,000 clones, over 75% occurring once. The specimen was peripheral blood. Receptors were obtained from a man in his fifties or sixties with active or convalescent COVID-19.

V usage is TRBV30 and J usage is TRBJ1-2; weak D call: TRBD1 (5 bases). Trimming removed 1 base from V and 4 bases from J, with 13 bases in between. Germline V gene data show CDR1 as GTSNPN and CDR2 as SVGIG (reference sequence). The CDR3 is 14 amino acids. This CDR3 reads CAWSEPPGIYGYTF. In nucleotides, the CDR3 is TGTGCCTGGAGTGAACCTCCAGGGATCTATGGCTACACCTTC.

The chain uses TRBV9 and TRBJ2-7; D is possibly TRBD2 (6 bases). V lost 3 bases, J lost 7 bases, and 14 bases lay in between. The CDR3 consists of 13 residues. CDR1 SGDLS and CDR2 YYNGEE come from the germline V gene. The chain's CDR3 is CASSGLGVGEQYF. CDR3 coding DNA: TGTGCCAGCAGCGGACTAGGGGTCGGGGAGCAGTACTTC.

The chain combines TRBV28 with TRBJ1-4; D may be TRBD1 (6 bases). V gave up 4 bases and J gave up 9 bases, with 9 bases separating them. The CDR3 consists of 12 residues. Per the germline V gene, CDR1 is MDHEN and CDR2 is SYDVKM. CDR3 nucleotide sequence: TGTGCCAGCAGTTCTACAGGGAAAAAACTGTTTTTT. This encodes CASSSTGKKLFF.

The rearrangement links TRBV30 to TRBJ1-5, with 7 bases fitting TRBD1. Germline V CDR1 and CDR2: GTSNPN, SVGIG (reference sequence). The CDR3 consists of 14 residues. V trimming: 1 base; J trimming: 3 bases; junction bases outside the gene matches: 3. CDR3 DNA sequence: TGTGCCTGGAGTGGGGGACAGACCAATCAGCCCCAGCATTTT. This sequence encodes CAWSGGQTNQPQHF.

This clone was seen only once. This chain uses TRBV30 with TRBJ1-3; 9 bases are a match to TRBD1. The J segment lost 7 bases and the V segment lost 2 bases, leaving 12 bases of the junction unmatched. Germline CDR1 GTSNPN, CDR2 SVGIG (reference sequence). This CDR3 comprises 16 residues. CDR3 DNA sequence: TGTGCCTGGAGTTACTACCGGGACAGGGTAAAGAACACCATATATTTT. This sequence encodes CAWSYYRDRVKNTIYF.

The V call is TRBV7-2, the J call TRBJ1-5, with D hard to call. Trimming shortened V by 2 bases and J by 0 bases, and 14 bases separated the two germline ends. The CDR3 is 17 amino acids. The germline gives CDR1 SGHTA, CDR2 FQGNSA. The CDR3 bases are TGTGCCAGCAGCTTAAATGGCAGGCCCTATAGCAATCAGCCCCAGCATTTT. This sequence encodes CASSLNGRPYSNQPQHF.

The chain combines TRBV7-8 with TRBJ1-6; no definite D call. Trimming took 1 base from V and 1 from J, leaving 8 bases between them. The germline gives CDR1 SGHVS, CDR2 FQNEAQ. This CDR3 comprises 16 residues. In DNA, the CDR3 is TGTGCCAGCAGCTTAGATCTGTTATCCTATAATTCACCCCTCCACTTT. Its protein is CASSLDLLSYNSPLHF.

The rearrangement joins TRBV7-9 to TRBJ1-6; 7 nucleotides line up with TRBD1. The CDR3 has 18 amino acids. Germline CDR1 and CDR2: SEHNR and FQNEAQ (reference sequence). Trimming took 3 bases from V and 0 from J; bases not matched to a gene: 8. This chain's CDR3 is CASSLSQGVDSYNSPLHF. In DNA, the CDR3 is TGTGCCAGCAGCTTGTCTCAGGGGGTTGACTCCTATAATTCACCCCTCCACTTT.

The J gene is TRBJ2-1, the V gene TRBV18; 10 bases are shared with TRBD1. The ends lost 8 bases at V and 9 bases at J; junction bases unmatched: 13. The CDR3 covers 15 residues. CDR1 and CDR2 from the germline V gene are KGHSH and LQKENI. CDR3 sequence: CASTRQGALGSEQFF. CDR3 coding DNA: TGTGCCAGCACAAGACAGGGGGCTTTAGGGAGTGAGCAGTTCTTC.

The V gene is TRBV29-1, the J gene TRBJ1-2, with TRBD1 identical over 8 bases. V gave up 6 bases and J gave up 2 bases; unmatched junction bases: 5. Germline V CDR1 and CDR2: SQVTM, ANQGSEA. The CDR3 has 13 residues. The CDR3 sequence: CSVHRTGNYGYTF. DNA of the CDR3: TGCAGCGTCCACCGGACAGGGAACTATGGCTACACCTTC. The entire variable domain, with the rest obtained from reference TRBV29-1 and TRBJ1-2, is as follows: SAVISQKPSRDICQRGTSLTIQCQVDSQVTMMFWYRQQPGQSLTLIATANQGSEATYESGFVIDKFPISRPNLTFSTLTVSNMSPEDSSIYLCSVHRTGNYGYTFGSGTRLTVV.

The chain has TRBV2 and TRBJ1-2, with 7 bases fitting TRBD1. Trimming removed 4 bases from V and 3 bases from J; junction bases left unmatched: 8. The CDR3 extends over 15 amino acids. Germline lookup yields CDR1 SNHLY and CDR2 FYNNEI. CDR3 nucleotide sequence: TGTGCCAGCAGTGTGTTAGGTCAGGGGGACTATGGCTACACCTTC. Protein: CASSVLGQGDYGYTF.

This sequence joins TRBV2 and TRBJ1-5; the D is unclear. The CDR3 has 15 amino acids. Trimming pared 2 bases from V and 0 bases from J, leaving 8 bases between. CDR1 and CDR2 from the germline V gene are SNHLY and FYNNEI. DNA for the CDR3: TGTGCCAGCAGTGAACAGGCCTATAGCAATCAGCCCCAGCATTTT. Protein: CASSEQAYSNQPQHF.

This clone has just a few counts. The chain joins TRBV29-1 to TRBJ2-3, with D perhaps TRBD1 (5 bases). V was cut by 7 bases and J by 2 bases, with 10 bases left in between. CDR1 and CDR2 (germline): SQVTM, ANQGSEA. CDR3 length: 12 residues. CDR3 sequence reads: CSAQGATDTQYF. The CDR3 DNA reads as TGCAGCGCCCAGGGCGCCACAGATACGCAGTATTTT.

J is TRBJ1-6 and V is TRBV19, with D uncertain. Germline V gene lookup returns CDR1 LNHDA and CDR2 SQIVND (reference sequence). V lost 5 bases to trimming and J lost 4 bases, with 9 bases between them. The CDR3 is 14 amino acids. CDR3 sequence (DNA): TGTGCCAGTAGTCTAACAGATTATAATTCACCCCTCCACTTT. Translating gives CASSLTDYNSPLHF.

This clone was counted only a few times. The chain is built from TRBV3-1 (or the pseudogene TRBV3-2) and TRBJ1-5; 12 bases are shared with TRBD1. The V gene's germline CDR1 is LGHDT and CDR2 YNNKEL (reference sequence). The CDR3 loop spans 15 amino acids. V lost 3 bases and J lost 7; bases outside the gene matches: 4. CDR3 protein: CASSQGQGAWQPQHF. The DNA for the CDR3 is TGTGCCAGCAGCCAGGGACAGGGGGCTTGGCAGCCCCAGCATTTT.

V usage is TRBV19 and J usage is TRBJ2-7; D remains unclear. V shed 3 bases and J shed 3 bases, with 9 bases lying between them. The CDR3 is 13 amino acids. CDR1 is LNHDA, CDR2 SQIVND, per germline (reference sequence). The CDR3 sequence: CASSILGDYEQYF. CDR3 bases: TGTGCCAGTAGTATCCTCGGAGACTACGAGCAGTACTTC.

V gene TRBV28 combines with J gene TRBJ1-4, with 9 bases lining up with TRBD1. The CDR3 length is 15 residues. Germline loops: CDR1 MDHEN, CDR2 SYDVKM. The ends lost 4 bases at V and 8 bases at J; junction bases unmatched: 8. The CDR3, as DNA: TGTGCCAGCAGTTCCAAACAGGGGGCAGGAGAAAAACTGTTTTTT. This translates into CASSSKQGAGEKLFF.

The chain recombines TRBV10-3 with TRBJ1-4, with 11 bases that match TRBD1. Unmatched junction bases numbered 7, after V lost 10 bases and J lost 3 bases. Germline loops: CDR1 ENHRY, CDR2 SYGVKD. The CDR3 loop spans 15 amino acids. The CDR3 reads CASRTGGAANEKLFF. CDR3 bases: TGTGCCAGTCGGACAGGGGGCGCAGCTAATGAAAAACTGTTTTTT.

The chain uses TRBV28 and TRBJ1-2, with D perhaps TRBD1 (6 bases). CDR1 is MDHEN and CDR2 is SYDVKM in the germline V gene. CDR3 size: 15 residues. V was pared by 2 bases and J by 8 bases, with 18 bases between. Written as DNA, the CDR3 is TGTGCCAGCAGTTTAGGGTTTTGGGGACAACGGGGCTACACCTTC. It encodes CASSLGFWGQRGYTF.

CDR3 coding DNA: TGTGCCAGCGGTAACAGGGGCCATAATGAAAAACTGTTTTTT. Encoded protein: CASGNRGHNEKLFF. The chain has TRBV2 and TRBJ1-4; 7 nucleotides line up with TRBD1. Losses at the gene ends were 8 bases for V and 4 bases for J; bases not matched to a gene: 7. This CDR3 region has 14 residues. Germline CDR1 SNHLY, CDR2 FYNNEI.

This chain links TRBV6-4 with TRBJ1-3; D unresolved. Deletions cut 4 bases from V and 7 bases from J, with 11 bases between. Germline V lookup: CDR1 MRHNA, CDR2 SNTAGT. This CDR3 has 13 amino acids. The CDR3 DNA reads as TGTGCCAGCAGTGCGACGCCGGGGAACACCATATATTTT. It yields the protein CASSATPGNTIYF.

This clone appeared a single time. Other DNA variants within this sample encode the same CDR3. The chain has TRBV9 and TRBJ1-6; D remains unclear. The V end lost 0 bases, the J end lost 7 bases, and 11 bases lay between the germline ends. Per the germline V gene, CDR1 is SGDLS and CDR2 is YYNGEE. There are 15 residues in the CDR3. CDR3 sequence: CASSVVGGGNSPLHF. CDR3 nucleotides: TGTGCCAGCAGCGTAGTGGGAGGAGGCAATTCACCCCTCCACTTT. Full variable domain (outside the CDR3, taken from reference TRBV9 and TRBJ1-6): DSGVTQTPKHLITATGQRVTLRCSPRSGDLSVYWYQQSLDQGLQFLIQYYNGEERAKGNILERFSAQQFPDLHSELNLSSLELGDSALYFCASSVVGGGNSPLHFGNGTRLTVT.

The chain carries TRBV2 and TRBJ1-1, with a weak D call TRBD1 (5 bases). Trimming removed 4 bases from V and 5 bases from J, with 14 bases in between. Germline-derived CDR1 and CDR2 are SNHLY and FYNNEI. CDR3 size: 14 residues. Here the CDR3 DNA reads TGTGCCAGCAGTGCTAGGGGAAGTTGGACTGAAGCTTTCTTT. It is translated as CASSARGSWTEAFF. The full variable domain, rest sourced from reference TRBV2 and TRBJ1-1, is EPEVTQTPSHQVTQMGQEVILRCVPISNHLYFYWYRQILGQKVEFLVSFYNNEISEKSEIFDDQFSVERPDGSNFTLKIRSTKLEDSAMYFCASSARGSWTEAFFGQGTRLTVV.

The V call is TRBV6-1, the J call TRBJ2-5, with TRBD2 identical over 8 bases. The germline V gene encodes CDR1 MNHNS and CDR2 SASEGT. V dropped 0 bases and J dropped 5; count of bases not matched to a gene: 8. The CDR3 covers 16 residues. The DNA of the CDR3 is TGTGCCAGCAGTGAAGCGCTTGCCGGGGGGGCGGAGACCCAGTACTTC. It translates to CASSEALAGGAETQYF.

This chain joins TRBV15 and TRBJ2-7; tentative D call: TRBD1 (6 bases). This CDR3 region has 15 residues. CDR1 is LNHNV, CDR2 YYDKDF, per germline (reference sequence). V was pared by 1 base and J by 3 bases, with 13 bases between. The CDR3 protein is CATSRGGQKFYEQYF. Written as DNA, the CDR3 is TGTGCCACCAGCAGAGGAGGACAGAAATTCTACGAGCAGTACTTC.

J is TRBJ1-2 and V is TRBV3-1 (or the pseudogene TRBV3-2), with D perhaps TRBD1 (6 bases). Trimming took off 0 bases at V and 2 bases at J, with 13 bases between the two ends. Germline-derived CDR1 and CDR2 are LGHDT and YNNKEL (reference sequence). CDR3 length equals 16 residues. In nucleotides, the CDR3 is TGTGCCAGCAGCCAAGATGGGTCAGGGGAGAACTATGGCTACACCTTC. Translating it yields CASSQDGSGENYGYTF.

In regard to this clone: Other DNA sequences in the same sample also yield this CDR3. The chain carries TRBV27 and TRBJ1-5; D is ambiguous. Germline V gives CDR1 MNHEY, CDR2 SMNVEV (reference sequence). The CDR3 is 14 residues long. Deletions cut 1 base from V and 0 bases from J, with 4 bases between. CDR3 sequence reads: CASSLYSSNQPQHF. CDR3 in DNA: TGTGCCAGCAGTTTATATAGTAGCAATCAGCCCCAGCATTTT.